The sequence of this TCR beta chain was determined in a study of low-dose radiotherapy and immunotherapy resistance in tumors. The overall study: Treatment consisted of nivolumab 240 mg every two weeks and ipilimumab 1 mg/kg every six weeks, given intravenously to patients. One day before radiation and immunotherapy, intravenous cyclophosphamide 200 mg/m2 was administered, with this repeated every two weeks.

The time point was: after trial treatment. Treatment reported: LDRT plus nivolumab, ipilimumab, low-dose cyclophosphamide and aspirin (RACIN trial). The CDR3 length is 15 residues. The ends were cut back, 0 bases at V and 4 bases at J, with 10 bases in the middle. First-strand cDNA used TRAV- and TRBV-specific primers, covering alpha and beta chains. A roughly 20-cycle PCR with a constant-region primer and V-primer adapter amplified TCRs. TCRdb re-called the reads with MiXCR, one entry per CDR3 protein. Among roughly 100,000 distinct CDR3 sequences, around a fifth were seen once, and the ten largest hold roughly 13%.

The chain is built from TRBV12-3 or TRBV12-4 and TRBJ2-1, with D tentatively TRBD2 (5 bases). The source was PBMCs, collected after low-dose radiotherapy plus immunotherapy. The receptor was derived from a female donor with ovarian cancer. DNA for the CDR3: TGTGCCAGCAGTTTAGCGGGAGAGAGTTACAATGAGCAGTTCTTC. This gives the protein CASSLAGESYNEQFF.